This TCR beta chain was captured by sequencing in a study of Graves' ophthalmopathy and Graves' hyperthyroidism (dated by TCRdb to 2017 to 2018). For the wider study: A patient counted as having stable hyperthyroidism if there was no progression to ophthalmopathy within 18 months of follow-up. To tell Graves' ophthalmopathy apart from Graves' hyperthyroidism, and to predict which patients would progress to ophthalmopathy, the study relied on TCR beta repertoire signatures. In total, 135 blood samples were TCR-sequenced: 43 ophthalmopathy, under 80 hyperthyroidism and some 17 hyperthyroidism-to-ophthalmopathy patients. To explore V-J signatures distinguishing ophthalmopathy from hyperthyroidism, a discovery set of 100 patients (43 ophthalmopathy, 57 stable hyperthyroidism) was enrolled. An independent validation cohort was composed of 18 hyperthyroidism patients and around 16 patients who later progressed from hyperthyroidism to ophthalmopathy. T-cell repertoires of thyroid tissue and blood were compared in about 6 hyperthyroidism patients. Once sampling was done, hyperthyroidism patients were given methimazole at a starting dose of 30 mg daily, while ophthalmopathy patients were given high-dose intravenous methylprednisolone. The investigation overall reported the following: Sample size was not predetermined statistically, and investigators were not blinded to group allocation. In validation, the model predicted ophthalmopathy progression with 70.59% sensitivity and approximately 75% specificity; around twelve predicted patients were CT-confirmed with GO in a median of about 6.2 months. Most of the expanded thyroid clonotypes with a frequency above 0.001 were also detected in blood, and it was suggested that the thyroid immune response may be reflected by blood repertoires. In cross-validation, the 13-signature model distinguished ophthalmopathy from stable hyperthyroidism with nearly 90% sensitivity and just under 84% specificity, and in the test set the corresponding values were about 80% and 75%.

The hyperthyroidism patients were 18 to 65 years old and newly diagnosed, with a disease duration of less than 2 months. Anyone with other autoimmune diseases, uncontrolled infections, pregnancy or lactation was excluded from the study. Diagnosis relied on clinical symptoms, serum thyroxine, TRAb, thyroid ultrasound and orbital computed tomography. Total RNA was extracted using Trizol reagent, and RNA quality was checked on an Agilent 2100 Bioanalyzer. For repertoire sequencing, TCR beta CDR3 regions were amplified from RNA transcripts. A first-round RT-PCR used HTBI primers with the Qiagen OneStep RT-PCR kit, followed by a second-round multiplex PCR, size selection and purification. The libraries underwent paired-end sequencing with 100 bp reads on an Illumina HiSeq2000. The published analysis was carried out like this. SOAPnuke was used to process the reads, removing any read that contained adapters or uncalled bases, had a mean Phred below 15, or lacked an exact match to the constant primer or identifier. COPE v1.2.5 was used to merge high-quality paired reads. Clonotypes were defined as unique nucleotide sequences and were aligned to IMGT TRB V, D and J references using MiTCR v1.1. The analysis was limited to V-J combinations with a frequency above 0.0001, which together covered over 99% of the repertoires. A TCR clonal expansion and chaos score per V-J combination was defined as the ratio of F50 clonal expansion to chaos observed in the TCRdist matrix. Welch's t-statistics and random forest were used to reduce features to over ten V-J combinations, which were fed into a naive Bayes classifier. The Morisita-Horn index was used to measure how similar the thyroid and blood repertoires were. TCRdb cleaned the public reads at Q25 with fastp, built clones with MiXCR and kept in-frame beta chains. One record per CDR3 amino acid sequence lists the most common genes and DNA. The V and J calls shown here were made by TCRdb, not taken from the authors' results. In this sample the table shows roughly 1.1 million distinct CDR3 sequences, roughly two fifths of which occur a single time. Around 10% of the sample belongs to the ten largest clones.

Note on this clonotype: The antigen it recognizes is unknown. No qualities accompany the bases; no much larger clone lies one base away.

Based on the germline V gene, the CDR1 and CDR2 sequences are MGHDK and SYGVNS. Between the V and J ends, shortened by 6 bases and 4 bases respectively, the junction contains 10 bases. CDR3 length: 14 amino acids, cysteine to phenylalanine. Only the CDR3 DNA stays, 42 bases, in frame from base 1. The sequenced material came from peripheral blood or thyroid tissue (not recorded which). The sequence links TRBV25-1 to TRBJ1-6, and possibly TRBD1, on 5 matching bases. The sequence derives from an adult man with Graves' hyperthyroidism. The DNA reads TGTGCCAGCAGGGGGCCAGGGTATAATTCACCCCTCCACTTT. It is translated as CASRGPGYNSPLHF. Here the CDR3 is joined to the reference TRBV25-1 and TRBJ1-6 genes, and the full variable domain is: EADIYQTPRYLVIGTGKKITLECSQTMGHDKMYWYQQDPGMELHLIHYSYGVNSTEKGDLSSESTVSRIRTEHFPLTLESARPSHTSQYLCASRGPGYNSPLHFGNGTRLTVT.